This TCR beta chain was profiled in a study of blood T cell repertoires in COVID-19. Looking at the study overall: COVID-19 samples from acute and convalescent phases originated in the United States, Italy and Spain.

With regard to this clone: This specimen includes other DNA sequences encoding the same CDR3.

Trimming took 2 bases from V and 1 from J, leaving 7 bases between them. Germline V CDR1 and CDR2: SGHDT, YYEEEE. There are 13 residues in the CDR3. Sequencing was performed with immunoSEQ multiplex PCR; in TCRdb, only in-frame clones are kept and a portion is missing. The data show 450,000 or so clones, over 75% seen once. Sequenced material: peripheral blood. The clonotype originates from a woman between 35 and 50 years old with COVID-19, enrolled during active disease. V gene TRBV5-6 combines with J gene TRBJ2-7; D is uncertain. CDR3: CASSFSVSYEQYF. The DNA of the CDR3 is TGTGCCAGCAGCTTTTCAGTTTCCTACGAGCAGTACTTC.